This paragraph reports one T cell receptor beta chain. The CDR3 length is 13 residues. V shed 6 bases and J 9 bases; nucleotides not matched to a gene: 10. Germline V gene data show CDR1 as DFQATT and CDR2 as SNEGSKA (reference sequence). These data belong to a study of response to subunit inactivated influenza vaccine. TCRdb reprocessed the RT-PCR reads with MiXCR, giving one entry per CDR3 protein. The repertoire holds 800,000 or so distinct CDR3 sequences, with approximately 21% as singletons. The chain combines TRBV20-1 with TRBJ2-1; 8 bases agree with TRBD1. The sample consisted of PBMCs from blood, taken roughly 5 days after vaccination. The sequence derives from a man between 45 and 60 years old who received an inactivated influenza vaccine. The CDR3 coding sequence is TGCAGTGCGATAGGACAGGGCGGTACTGAGCAGTTCTTC. Its protein product is CSAIGQGGTEQFF.